This record covers a single T cell receptor beta chain. Data came from immunoSEQ multiplex PCR; TCRdb stores just in-frame clones and leaves some out. The data contain 390,000 or so clones, around nine tenths of them seen just once; the ten biggest clones take up roughly 10%. The record originates from a study of blood T cell repertoires in COVID-19. Looked up from germline, CDR1 is SNHLY and CDR2 is FYNNEI. This CDR3 is built from 14 residues. After removal of 7 bases from V and 2 bases from J, the junction contained 5 bases not matched to a gene. In terms of age and location, participants ranged from roughly 18 to 95 years and lived in under 30 US areas. Cohort 3 donors counted as recovered after two negative PCRs, clearance, or resolved symptoms.

The chain employs TRBV2 and TRBJ2-1, with 7 bases fitting TRBD2. The sequenced material came from PBMCs or T cells enriched from blood (not recorded which). The sequence came from a woman aged 45-59 years who had recovered from COVID-19. The CDR3 loop reads CASTPRGAYNEQFF. CDR3 nucleotide sequence: TGTGCCAGCACCCCTCGGGGGGCCTACAATGAGCAGTTCTTC.